This TCR beta chain was retrieved from a study of blood T cell repertoires in COVID-19. Participants were aged roughly 18 to 95 years, lived in roughly 23 US areas, and enrolled virtually. Profiled with immunoSEQ multiplex PCR; TCRdb holds only in-frame clones, not every one. Of under 200,000 clones listed, approximately 91% are singletons. V lost 5 bases and J lost 0, with 5 bases in between. This CDR3 has 13 residues. The V and J genes are TRBV12-3 or TRBV12-4 and TRBJ2-1; D is undetermined. The sample was PBMCs or T cells enriched from blood (not recorded which). This clonotype originated in a young woman who had recovered from COVID-19. For the CDR3, the DNA is TGTGCCAGCAGTCCCGTCTCCTACAATGAGCAGTTCTTC. This translates into CASSPVSYNEQFF.